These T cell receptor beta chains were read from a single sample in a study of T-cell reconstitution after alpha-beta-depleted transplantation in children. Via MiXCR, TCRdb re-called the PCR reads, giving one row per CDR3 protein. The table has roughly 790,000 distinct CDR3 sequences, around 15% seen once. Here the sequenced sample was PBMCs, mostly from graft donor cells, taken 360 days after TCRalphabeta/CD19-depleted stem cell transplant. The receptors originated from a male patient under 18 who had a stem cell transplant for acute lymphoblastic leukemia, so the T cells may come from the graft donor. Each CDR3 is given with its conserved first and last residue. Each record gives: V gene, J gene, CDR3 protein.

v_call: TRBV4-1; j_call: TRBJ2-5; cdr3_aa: CASSQEARGETQYF
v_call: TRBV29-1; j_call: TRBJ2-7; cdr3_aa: CSVGATGPTLLGEQYF
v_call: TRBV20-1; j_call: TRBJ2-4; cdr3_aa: CSAREGVAKNIQYF
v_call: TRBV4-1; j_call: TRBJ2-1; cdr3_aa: CASSQGLAGGWNEQFF
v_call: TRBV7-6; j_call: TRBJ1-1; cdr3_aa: CASSLAGRAHTEAFF
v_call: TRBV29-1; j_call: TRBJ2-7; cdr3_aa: CSVELGVAGAYEQYF
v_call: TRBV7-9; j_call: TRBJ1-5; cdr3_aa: CASSGAGTLMQPQHF
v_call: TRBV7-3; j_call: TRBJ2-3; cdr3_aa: CASSIYGQAFYSTDTQYF
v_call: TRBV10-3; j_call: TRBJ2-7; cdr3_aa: CAISAGVREQYF
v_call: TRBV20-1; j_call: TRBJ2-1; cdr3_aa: CSASGVTYNEQFF
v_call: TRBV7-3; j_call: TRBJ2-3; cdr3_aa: CASSLTFRGRAVDTQYF
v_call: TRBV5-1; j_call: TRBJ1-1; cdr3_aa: CASSLEAQGLAFF
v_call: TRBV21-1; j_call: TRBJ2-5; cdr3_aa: CASRPQGPQETQYF
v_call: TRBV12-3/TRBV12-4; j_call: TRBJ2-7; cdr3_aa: CASSFPGTSGGVYEQYF
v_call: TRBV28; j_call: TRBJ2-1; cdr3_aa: CASSNWDRGNIEQFF
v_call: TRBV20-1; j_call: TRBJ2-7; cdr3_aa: CSARDGRASEQYF
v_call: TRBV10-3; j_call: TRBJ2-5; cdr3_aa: CAIKGPKAAQYF
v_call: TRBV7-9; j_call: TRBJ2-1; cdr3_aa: CASNLRATQFF
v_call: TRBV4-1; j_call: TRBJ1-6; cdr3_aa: CASSQALSSPLHF
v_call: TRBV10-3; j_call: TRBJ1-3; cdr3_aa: CAIRFPSGNTIYF
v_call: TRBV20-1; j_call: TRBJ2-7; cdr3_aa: CSPLDGNYEQYF
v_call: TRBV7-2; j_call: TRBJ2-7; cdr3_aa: CASSKAGTGLYEQYF
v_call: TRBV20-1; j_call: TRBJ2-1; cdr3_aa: CSTLKRANNEQFF
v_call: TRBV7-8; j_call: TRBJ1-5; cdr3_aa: CASSQEGRGNQPQHF
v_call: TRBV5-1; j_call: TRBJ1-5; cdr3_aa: CASSLEGADQPQHF
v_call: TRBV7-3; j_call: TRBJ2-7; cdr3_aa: CASSSIGGRDSHEQYF